The 24 T cell receptor beta chains presented below share a single source sample, sequenced in a study of T cell clones after liver transplantation. Sequencing was performed with immunoSEQ multiplex PCR; in TCRdb, only in-frame clones are kept and a portion is missing. The data show roughly 80,000 clones, with 75% to 90% seen just once and 2.5% to 3.5% held by the top ten. The sample here was CD4+ T cells from blood, taken at the 22-month timepoint. The receptors here all came from a human patient who received a liver transplant. Some of these T cells may belong to the graft donor.

The chain joins TRBV7-2 to TRBJ2-3, with D possibly being TRBD2 (5 bases). The CDR3 is made up of 15 amino acids. Germline V gene sequence: CDR1 SGHTA, CDR2 FQGNSA. The V gene lost 2 bases and the J gene lost 4 bases, with 13 bases spanning the gap. Here the CDR3 DNA reads TGTGCCAGCAGCTTAAGTCTAGCTGTATCAGATACGCAGTATTTT. Translated, it gives CASSLSLAVSDTQYF.

The chain links TRBV7-9 to TRBJ1-2; perhaps TRBD1 as D (5 bases). This CDR3 comprises 16 residues. V was trimmed by 3 bases and J by 1 base, leaving 15 bases between them. Germline CDR1 is SEHNR and CDR2 is FQNEAQ (reference sequence). The CDR3 sequence is CASSLPQGRRNYGYTF. The DNA of the CDR3 is TGTGCCAGCAGCTTGCCCCAGGGAAGGCGTAACTATGGCTACACCTTC.

The chain employs TRBV11-2 and TRBJ2-3, with 7 bases fitting TRBD1. CDR3 length: 15 residues. Germline loops: CDR1 SGHAT, CDR2 FQNNGV. The V gene end was trimmed by 3 bases and the J gene end by 0 bases; junction bases not matched to a gene: 3. The CDR3 protein is CASSFRGQSTDTQYF. CDR3 DNA sequence: TGTGCCAGCAGCTTTAGGGGGCAGAGCACAGATACGCAGTATTTT.

This clone was seen just once. The genes are TRBV19 and TRBJ2-1, with TRBD2 matching 8 bases. Looked up from germline, CDR1 is LNHDA and CDR2 is SQIVND (reference sequence). With 8 bases clipped from V and 9 bases from J, the junction kept 15 bases outside the gene matches. This CDR3 has 15 amino acids. CDR3 amino acids: CASGLGSGSFGEQFF. DNA of the CDR3: TGTGCCAGTGGACTTGGGAGCGGGAGTTTCGGTGAGCAGTTCTTC.

This clone appeared once. J is TRBJ2-1 and V is TRBV19, with 8 bases matching TRBD2. This CDR3 comprises 15 residues. With 4 bases clipped from V and 6 bases from J, the junction kept 8 bases outside the gene matches. CDR1 is LNHDA, CDR2 SQIVND, per germline (reference sequence). As DNA, the CDR3 is TGTGCCAGTAGTACCTCCTTTGCGGGAGGCAATGAGCAGTTCTTC. Its translation: CASSTSFAGGNEQFF.

V is TRBV11-2 and J is TRBJ2-2, with 11 positions matching TRBD2. V was clipped by 4 bases and J by 6 bases; unmatched bases: 7. The germline V gene has CDR1 SGHAT and CDR2 FQNNGV. The CDR3 has 16 residues. The CDR3 DNA follows: TGTGCCAGCAGCTCACCTAGCGGGGGGCGGGCCGGGGAGCTGTTTTTT. Translating gives CASSSPSGGRAGELFF.

This clone appeared a single time. The gene calls are TRBV6-6 and TRBJ2-7; tentatively, D is TRBD1 (5 bases). The CDR3 runs to 14 residues. The V end lost 0 bases, the J end lost 2 bases, and 8 bases lay between the germline ends. The V gene's germline CDR1 is MNHNY and CDR2 SVGAGI (reference sequence). CDR3 DNA sequence: TGTGCCAGCAGTTACTCGACAGTCGCCTACGAGCAGTACTTC. Protein: CASSYSTVAYEQYF.

V is TRBV2 and J is TRBJ1-1; no clear D. The CDR3 totals 16 residues. Germline CDR1 is SNHLY and CDR2 is FYNNEI. V lost 7 bases to trimming and J lost 3 bases, with 21 bases between them. The DNA of the CDR3 is TGTGCCAGCAAGCAAGGCGTCCTCTCCTCGGACACTGAAGCTTTCTTT. Amino acids: CASKQGVLSSDTEAFF.

The chain uses TRBV5-4 and TRBJ2-7, with 9 bases identical to TRBD1. Germline V CDR1 and CDR2: SGHNT, YYREEE (reference sequence). The CDR3 spans 14 residues. V lost 2 bases, J lost 4 bases, and 4 bases stayed unmatched. CDR3 loop: CASSFRDRAYEQYF. As DNA, the CDR3 is TGTGCCAGCAGCTTCCGGGACAGGGCTTACGAGCAGTACTTC.

V gene TRBV29-1 combines with J gene TRBJ2-7; TRBD1 agrees at 7 bases. V trimming: 0 bases; J trimming: 4 bases; junction bases outside the gene matches: 9. Germline assignment: CDR1 SQVTM and CDR2 ANQGSEA. The CDR3 extends over 15 amino acids. The CDR3 DNA sequence: TGCAGCGTTGAAGATCGTCGGGACAGCGTGTACGAGCAGTACTTC. This gives the protein CSVEDRRDSVYEQYF.

The V gene is TRBV25-1, the J gene TRBJ2-5; 9 bases map to TRBD2. This CDR3 has 18 amino acids. The germline gives CDR1 MGHDK, CDR2 SYGVNS. V was pared by 3 bases and J by 1 base, with 12 bases of the junction left unmatched. The CDR3 coding sequence is TGTGCCAGCAGTGATAACCAAAGACTAGCGGAATCCCAAGAGACCCAGTACTTC. The encoded protein is CASSDNQRLAESQETQYF.

The genes are TRBV18 and TRBJ2-2, with TRBD2 matching 10 bases. The V gene's germline CDR1 is KGHSH and CDR2 LQKENI. This CDR3 comprises 15 residues. With 6 bases clipped from V and 3 bases from J, the junction kept 4 bases outside the gene matches. This CDR3 is CASSPLAGDTGELFF. CDR3 sequence (DNA): TGTGCCAGCTCTCCGCTAGCGGGGGACACCGGGGAGCTGTTTTTT.

The rearrangement uses TRBV5-1 and TRBJ2-2; D possibly matches TRBD1 or TRBD2 (6 bases each). This CDR3 contains 16 residues. Trimming took off 0 bases at V and 4 bases at J, with 13 bases between the two ends. Germline lookup yields CDR1 SGHRS and CDR2 YFSETQ. The CDR3 DNA reads TGCGCCAGCAGCTTGGATCCGGGGGCGCGCACCGGGGAGCTGTTTTTT. Translation: CASSLDPGARTGELFF.

The rearrangement links TRBV11-3 to TRBJ2-1; D uncertain. The V end lost 1 base, the J end lost 2 bases, and 6 bases lay between the germline ends. This CDR3 contains 14 residues. Germline V gene data show CDR1 as SGHNT and CDR2 as YENEEA. The chain's CDR3 is CASSLGFAYNEQFF. For the CDR3, the DNA is TGTGCCAGCAGCTTAGGATTTGCCTACAATGAGCAGTTCTTC.

The rearrangement links TRBV5-6 to TRBJ2-7, with TRBD1 as a possible D gene (5 bases). Trimming stripped 3 bases from V and 3 bases from J, with 16 bases between. The CDR3 spans 15 residues. Germline V gene sequence: CDR1 SGHDT, CDR2 YYEEEE. The CDR3 spells CASSSSQQVVYEQYF. For the CDR3, the DNA is TGTGCCAGCAGCTCAAGTCAACAGGTGGTCTACGAGCAGTACTTC.

J is TRBJ2-5 and V is TRBV6-6, with TRBD2 matching 15 bases. The CDR3 spans 15 residues. Germline CDR1 and CDR2: MNHNY and SVGAGI (reference sequence). J gave up 7 bases and V 6 bases, and 6 bases lay outside the gene matches. The chain's CDR3 is CASSAGLAGGGTQYF. The CDR3, as DNA: TGTGCCAGCAGCGCGGGACTAGCGGGAGGAGGGACCCAGTACTTC.

J is TRBJ2-1 and V is TRBV27; D is perhaps TRBD1 (6 bases). This CDR3 is 16 amino acids long. The V end was cut by 5 bases, the J end by 6 bases, with 20 bases between. From germline, CDR1 is MNHEY and CDR2 SMNVEV (reference sequence). The CDR3 DNA follows: TGTGCCAGCAGTCAGCCCGGGACACAGACAGGCAATGAGCAGTTCTTC. It yields the protein CASSQPGTQTGNEQFF.

The chain employs TRBV7-8 and TRBJ1-2, with TRBD1 identical over 7 bases. From germline, CDR1 is SGHVS and CDR2 FQNEAQ. The CDR3 sequence is 14 residues long. V dropped 1 base and J dropped 5; count of bases not matched to a gene: 4. The CDR3 region is CASSLEGGGYGYTF. DNA for the CDR3: TGTGCCAGCAGCTTAGAAGGGGGCGGTTATGGCTACACCTTC.

This clone was picked up one time. This rearrangement joins TRBV2 to TRBJ2-1; a weak D match, TRBD2 (6 bases). The V end was cut by 7 bases, the J end by 14 bases, with 21 bases between. Germline V CDR1 and CDR2: SNHLY, FYNNEI. The CDR3 spans 13 residues. The CDR3 sequence: CASKEGTPGLEFF. DNA for the CDR3: TGTGCCAGCAAGGAGGGGACTCCGGGCTTGGAGTTCTTC.

This sequence joins TRBV5-1 and TRBJ2-7; 7 positions match TRBD1. This CDR3 has 15 residues. J lost 2 bases, V lost 3 bases, and 8 bases had no gene match. Germline V lookup: CDR1 SGHRS, CDR2 YFSETQ. This chain's CDR3 is CASSSPTGQAYEQYF. The CDR3 DNA follows: TGCGCCAGCAGCTCCCCAACCGGACAGGCCTACGAGCAGTACTTC. Full variable domain (rest looked up from reference TRBV5-1 and TRBJ2-7): KAGVTQTPRYLIKTRGQQVTLSCSPISGHRSVSWYQQTPGQGLQFLFEYFSETQRNKGNFPGRFSGRQFSNSRSEMNVSTLELGDSALYLCASSSPTGQAYEQYFGPGTRLTVT.

This chain joins TRBV5-1 and TRBJ2-5; 7 bases match TRBD1. Germline V CDR1 and CDR2: SGHRS, YFSETQ. Trimming cost V 2 bases and J 2 bases; bases outside gene matches: 12. The CDR3 sequence is 17 residues long. The CDR3: CASSFDRAAGNQETQYF. For the CDR3, the DNA is TGCGCCAGCAGCTTCGACAGGGCTGCGGGCAATCAAGAGACCCAGTACTTC.

The CDR3 here is CASSLWGQGNQPQHF. CDR3 nucleotide sequence: TGTGCCAGCAGCTTGTGGGGACAGGGCAATCAGCCCCAGCATTTT. The chain joins TRBV5-8 to TRBJ1-5, with 8 bases that match TRBD1. Unmatched junction bases numbered 2, after V lost 1 base and J lost 2 bases. The germline CDR1 and CDR2 sequences are SGHTS and YDEGEE. This CDR3 region has 15 residues.

DNA of the CDR3: TGTGCCAGCTCACCGCCCAGCCTCTACGAGCAGTACTTC. It encodes CASSPPSLYEQYF. The chain couples TRBV18 to TRBJ2-7; D remains ambiguous. This CDR3 comprises 13 residues. Germline V CDR1 and CDR2: KGHSH, LQKENI. V was trimmed by 3 bases and J by 3 bases, leaving 9 bases between them. Variable domain in full (rest from reference TRBV18 and TRBJ2-7): NAGVMQNPRHLVRRRGQEARLRCSPMKGHSHVYWYRQLPEEGLKFMVYLQKENIIDESGMPKERFSAEFPKEGPSILRIQQVVRGDSAAYFCASSPPSLYEQYFGPGTRLTVT.

The V call is TRBV28, the J call TRBJ1-1; tentative D call: TRBD1 (5 bases). The CDR3 covers 13 residues. In germline, CDR1 is MDHEN, CDR2 SYDVKM. Trimming took off 7 bases at V and 0 bases at J, with 9 bases between the two ends. The CDR3, as DNA: TGTGCCAGCACTGGGACCATGAACACTGAAGCTTTCTTT. It yields the protein CASTGTMNTEAFF.